The clone carrying this T cell receptor (delta chain) was seen a few times. Its target is not known. TCRdb pairs this DNA with a much larger clone's protein that differs at residue 9, likely a read error; the protein shown was translated from the DNA. TCRdb re-processed the multiplex PCR reads via CATT. The sample gives 75,000 to 95,000 delta-chain clones, over 0.75% of which show up once; nearly 10% is in the top ten. Bulk repertoires came from Vgamma9/Vdelta2+ or Vdelta2-negative gammadelta T cells flow-sorted from PBMC. The data belong to a study of γδ T cells in repeated Plasmodium falciparum infection. Study details: Timepoints: baseline, immediately before selected infections, and 21 days after every infection.

The CDR3 is 18 amino acids. The germline V gene has CDR1 TSWWSYY and CDR2 QGS. Unmatched junction bases numbered 20, after V lost 3 bases and J lost 10 bases. Regarding the study as a whole: Many TCRgamma sequences overlapped between individuals in stable Vgamma9/Vdelta2+ repertoires. Compared with Australian children, Malian Vdelta2-negative repertoires seemed more clonal, less diverse, less shared. In Vdelta2-negative, largely Vdelta1+, gammadelta repertoires, repeated controlled infections appeared to drive clonal selection waves.

The sample taken for sequencing was gamma-delta T cells from blood. The sequence was collected from a pool of human donors (malaria-infected and uninfected, not separated). This chain connects TRDV1 to TRDJ1, with 10 bases fitting TRDD3. TCRdb offers no J gene call, so here the DNA was matched to germline to obtain one. CDR3 amino acids: CALGDPPSCFTGGFGLIF. The CDR3 nucleotides are TGTGCTCTTGGGGACCCGCCTTCCTGCTTTACTGGGGGATTCGGACTCATCTTT.